This T cell receptor beta chain was captured in a study of T cells in women clearing cervical HPV infection. Germline V gene lookup returns CDR1 LNHNV and CDR2 YYDKDF (reference sequence). CDR3 length equals 16 residues. The J segment lost 5 bases and the V segment lost 1 base, leaving 6 bases of the junction unmatched. Each participant carried one incident cervical HPV16 infection only. Study conclusions and caveats: TRBV6-7 abundance was lower in cases than controls (0.11% versus 0.16%).

To note about this clone: The antigen remains unidentified. The read comes to an end 3 residues before the CDR3 does, leaving the germline J gene to fill in the end.

Data came from immunoSEQ multiplex PCR; TCRdb stores just in-frame clones and leaves some out. The sample includes tens of thousands of clones. This TCR derives from a woman aged 18-69 years with a cervical HPV16 infection that either progressed to CIN3+ or cleared (not recorded which). Input material: blood buffy coat. This chain links TRBV15 with TRBJ2-3, with TRBD2 matching 10 bases. CDR3 protein: CATSRVSGRALDTQYF. The DNA read from the CDR3 is TGTGCCACCAGCAGAGTGAGCGGGAGGGCCCTAGATACG.